This T cell receptor (beta chain) was captured by sequencing in a study of glioma-infiltrating T cells after dendritic cell vaccination (dated by TCRdb to between 2015 and 2016). The study in broad terms: The cohort included roughly 15 glioblastoma patients drawn from Phase I and II dendritic cell vaccination trials, of whom 9 were newly diagnosed and 6 had recurrent disease. Patients received autologous tumor lysate-pulsed dendritic cell vaccination between about 2003 and 2012. The vaccine was prepared from monocyte-derived dendritic cells that were cultured for more than six days with IL-4 and GM-CSF and then pulsed overnight with autologous tumor lysate. Each patient got three intradermal injections of the dendritic cell vaccine, spaced at biweekly intervals, in the arm below the axilla. In glioblastoma patients vaccinated with dendritic cells, deep sequencing of TCR beta CDR3 regions served to measure the amount of tumor-infiltrating lymphocytes and to compare repertoires between tumor and blood. Survival after dendritic cell vaccination was correlated with TCR sequencing metrics, such as TIL content and the overlap between tumor and blood repertoires. Results the study describes overall, beyond this receptor: TCR clonality showed no direct relationship with survival, which suggests that a diverse polyclonal response may matter. The three-group TCR overlap response model was described as speculative and requiring prospective validation. Longer time to progression and overall survival after dendritic cell vaccination were predicted by higher estimated pretreatment TIL content. The cohort was small and heterogeneous, with few patients having full blood and tumor sets and even fewer initial-recurrent tumor pairs.

This clone was found a few times. Its specific antigen is unknown. Per-base qualities were not stored, and no clone one base away is much larger. The immunoSEQ assay amplified TCRB CDR3 regions from approximately 1.8 micrograms of genomic DNA, or from all available DNA when less than that amount was available. The multiplex PCR employed 60 forward primers targeting TCR V beta segments and 13 reverse primers targeting J beta segments. To estimate the number of reads per starting template, synthetic control templates were added to each sample at limiting dilution. The Illumina HiSeq System generated 87 bp sequencing reads. Per the original workflow: PCR and sequencing errors were removed by a nearest neighbor algorithm that merged closely related sequences. TCR overlap was measured as the percentage of unique tumor TCR beta sequences that were also present in the peripheral blood of the same patient. TCRdb mirrors the immuneACCESS table, restricted to in-frame sequences. Some clones are absent from its copies; in checked studies, under half trace to an unresolved V gene, and the reason for the others is unknown. V, J and clone size were drawn from that table, and D and trimming were deduced from the DNA. The sample has over 90,000 clones on record, roughly 84% of them singletons. Around 3% of the sample comes from the top ten.

Patients were selected for having adequate residual fresh-frozen tumor tissue and more than two years of available survival data. None of the glioblastoma patients carried an isocitrate dehydrogenase mutation, although molecular status otherwise varied. PBMC were collected before vaccination, two weeks after the third vaccination, and at tumor progression if tumor progression occurred. The Qiagen DNeasy Blood extraction Kit was used to extract genomic DNA. This clonotype was obtained from a human donor with glioblastoma. This material consisted of blood, taken before dendritic cell vaccination.

The DNA reads TGTGCCAGCAGCGGACTAGCGGGGGGGAATACGCAGTATTTT. Its protein product is CASSGLAGGNTQYF. The sequence is built from TRBV6-4 and TRBJ2-3, and 15 junction bases match TRBD2. Per the germline V gene, MRHNA is the CDR1 and SNTAGT is the CDR2. The CDR3 sequence holds 14 residues, the cysteine and phenylalanine included. Only the CDR3 part of the read is kept: 42 bases, read in frame from the first base. Compared with germline, V lacks 6 bases and J lacks 7 bases; bases without a gene match: 2.